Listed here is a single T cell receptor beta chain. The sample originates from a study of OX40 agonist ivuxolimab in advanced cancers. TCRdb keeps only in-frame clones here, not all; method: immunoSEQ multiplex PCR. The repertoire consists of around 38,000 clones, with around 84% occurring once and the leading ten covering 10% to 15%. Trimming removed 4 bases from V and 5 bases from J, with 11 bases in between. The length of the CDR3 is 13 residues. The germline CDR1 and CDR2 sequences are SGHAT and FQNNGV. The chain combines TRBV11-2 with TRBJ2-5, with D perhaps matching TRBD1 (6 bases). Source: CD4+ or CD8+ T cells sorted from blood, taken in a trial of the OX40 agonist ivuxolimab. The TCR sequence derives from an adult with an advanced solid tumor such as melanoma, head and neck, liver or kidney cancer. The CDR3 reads CASSSGVRETQYF. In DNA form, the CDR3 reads TGTGCCAGCAGCTCAGGGGTGCGCGAGACCCAGTACTTC.